The clone carrying this TCR beta chain occurred a few times. This entry belongs to a study of neoadjuvant anti-PD-1 for oral cavity cancer. V lost 6 bases and J 2 bases, leaving 13 bases between the germline ends. Germline V gene sequence: CDR1 MNHNS, CDR2 SASEGT. This CDR3 is built from 14 residues. TCRdb's table, derived via immunoSEQ multiplex PCR, lists solely in-frame clones and lacks some. The data hold fewer than 15,000 clones, with about 70% observed a single time. The sequenced sample was PBMCs, obtained before nivolumab (anti-PD-1) treatment. The TCR was taken from a person aged 35-79 years with oral cavity squamous cell carcinoma. The chain combines TRBV6-1 with TRBJ1-2, with D possibly TRBD1 on 5 matching bases. This CDR3 is CASRAQRGNYGYTF. DNA of the CDR3: TGTGCCAGCAGAGCCCAAAGGGGAAACTATGGCTACACCTTC.